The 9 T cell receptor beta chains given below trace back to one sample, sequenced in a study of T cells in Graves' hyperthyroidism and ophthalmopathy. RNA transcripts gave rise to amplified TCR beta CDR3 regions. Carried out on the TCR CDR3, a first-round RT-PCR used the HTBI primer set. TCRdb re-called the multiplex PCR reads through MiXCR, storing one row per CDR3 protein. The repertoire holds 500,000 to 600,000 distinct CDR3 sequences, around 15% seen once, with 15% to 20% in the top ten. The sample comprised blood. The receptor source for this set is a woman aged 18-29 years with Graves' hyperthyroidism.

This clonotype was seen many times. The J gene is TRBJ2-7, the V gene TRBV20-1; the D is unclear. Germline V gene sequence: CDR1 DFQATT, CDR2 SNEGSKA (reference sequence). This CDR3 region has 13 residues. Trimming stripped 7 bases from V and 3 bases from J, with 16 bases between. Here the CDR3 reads CSGTRTARYEQYF. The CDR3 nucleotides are TGCAGTGGAACCAGGACGGCACGCTACGAGCAGTACTTC.

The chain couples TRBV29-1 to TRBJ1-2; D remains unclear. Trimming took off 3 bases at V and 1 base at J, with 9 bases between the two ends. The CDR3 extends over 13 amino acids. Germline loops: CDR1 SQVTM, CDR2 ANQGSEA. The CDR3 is CSVDPGLNYGYTF. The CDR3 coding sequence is TGCAGCGTTGACCCGGGTCTTAACTATGGCTACACCTTC.

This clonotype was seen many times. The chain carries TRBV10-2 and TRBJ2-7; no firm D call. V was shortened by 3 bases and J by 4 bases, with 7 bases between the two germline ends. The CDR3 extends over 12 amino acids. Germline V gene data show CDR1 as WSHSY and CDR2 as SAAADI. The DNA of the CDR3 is TGCGCCAGCAGTGATGGCGAATACGAGCAGTACTTC. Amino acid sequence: CASSDGEYEQYF.

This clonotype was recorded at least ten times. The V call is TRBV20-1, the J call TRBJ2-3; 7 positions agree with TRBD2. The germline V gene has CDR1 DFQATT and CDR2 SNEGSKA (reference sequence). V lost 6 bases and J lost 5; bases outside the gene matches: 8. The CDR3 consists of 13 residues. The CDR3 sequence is CSARLATRDTQYF. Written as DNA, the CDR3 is TGCAGTGCAAGACTAGCAACGAGAGATACGCAGTATTTT.

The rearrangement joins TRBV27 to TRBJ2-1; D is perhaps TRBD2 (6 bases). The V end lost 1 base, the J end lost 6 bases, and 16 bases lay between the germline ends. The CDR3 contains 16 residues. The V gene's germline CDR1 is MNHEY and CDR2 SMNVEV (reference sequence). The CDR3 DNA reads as TGTGCCAGCAGTTTATTGACTAGGGCCGCCCGCAATGAGCAGTTCTTC. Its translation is CASSLLTRAARNEQFF.

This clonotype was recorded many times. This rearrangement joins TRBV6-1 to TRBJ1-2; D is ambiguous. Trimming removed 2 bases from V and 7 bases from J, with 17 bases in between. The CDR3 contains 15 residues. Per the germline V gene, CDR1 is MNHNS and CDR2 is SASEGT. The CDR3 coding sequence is TGTGCCAGCAGTGAATACCCTCGGGCGCTGGTTGGCTACACCTTC. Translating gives CASSEYPRALVGYTF.

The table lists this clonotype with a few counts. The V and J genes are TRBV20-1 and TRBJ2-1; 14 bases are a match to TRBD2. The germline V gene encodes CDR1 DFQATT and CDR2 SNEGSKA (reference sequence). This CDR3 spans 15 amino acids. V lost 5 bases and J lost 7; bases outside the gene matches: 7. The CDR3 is CSAGLAGGIGNEQFF. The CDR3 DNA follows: TGCAGTGCTGGACTAGCGGGAGGTATTGGGAATGAGCAGTTCTTC.

CDR3 sequence: CATSRDFGGGGYTF. The CDR3 coding sequence is TGTGCCACCAGCAGAGATTTCGGGGGTGGAGGCTACACCTTC. This chain joins TRBV15 and TRBJ1-2, with D perhaps matching TRBD1 (5 bases). CDR1 and CDR2 from the germline V gene are LNHNV and YYDKDF (reference sequence). The CDR3 is made up of 14 amino acids. The ends were cut back, 0 bases at V and 8 bases at J, with 13 bases in the middle.

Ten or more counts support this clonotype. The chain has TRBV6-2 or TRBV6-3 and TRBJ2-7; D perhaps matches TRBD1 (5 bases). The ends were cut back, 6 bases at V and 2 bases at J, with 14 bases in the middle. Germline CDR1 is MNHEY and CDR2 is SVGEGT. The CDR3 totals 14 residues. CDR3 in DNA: TGTGCCAGCAGATCACAGGACCTCACCTACGAGCAGTACTTC. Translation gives CASRSQDLTYEQYF.